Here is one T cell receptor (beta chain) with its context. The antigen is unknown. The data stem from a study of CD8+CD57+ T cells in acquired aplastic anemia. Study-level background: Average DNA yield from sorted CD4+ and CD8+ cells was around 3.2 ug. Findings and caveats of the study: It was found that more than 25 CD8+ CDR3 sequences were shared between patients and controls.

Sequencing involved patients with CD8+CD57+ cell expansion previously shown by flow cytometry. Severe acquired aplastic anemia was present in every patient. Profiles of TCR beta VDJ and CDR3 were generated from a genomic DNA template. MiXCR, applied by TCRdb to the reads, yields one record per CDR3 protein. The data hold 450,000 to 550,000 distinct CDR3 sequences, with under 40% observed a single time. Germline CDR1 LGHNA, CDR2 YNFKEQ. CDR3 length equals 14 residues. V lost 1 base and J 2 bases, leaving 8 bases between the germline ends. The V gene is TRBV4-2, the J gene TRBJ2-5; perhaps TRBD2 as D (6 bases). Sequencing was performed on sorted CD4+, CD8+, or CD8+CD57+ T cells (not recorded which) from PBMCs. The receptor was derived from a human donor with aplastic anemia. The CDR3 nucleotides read TGTGCCAGCAGCCAAGGACTAGAACAAGAGACCCAGTACTTC. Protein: CASSQGLEQETQYF.